This T cell receptor beta chain was captured in a study of blood T cell repertoires in COVID-19. The CDR3 spans 17 residues. The germline CDR1 and CDR2 sequences are SQVTM and ANQGSEA. Trimming removed 0 bases from V and 3 bases from J; junction bases left unmatched: 6. Produced via immunoSEQ multiplex PCR; TCRdb's table is partial and in-frame only. The table lists around 170,000 clones, 83% of them singletons. V is TRBV29-1 and J is TRBJ2-2; 11 positions agree with TRBD1. The material sequenced was peripheral blood. This TCR came from a woman between 40 and 50 years old with acute or convalescent COVID-19. The CDR3 protein is CSVEDPDRGLYTGELFF. CDR3 bases: TGCAGCGTTGAAGACCCGGACAGGGGGCTTTACACCGGGGAGCTGTTTTTT.